A selection of T cell receptor beta chains follows, all from one sample in a study of blood T cell repertoires in COVID-19. Measured with immunoSEQ multiplex PCR; TCRdb has only the in-frame clones, and not every one. Among about 220,000 clones listed, under 90% were seen once. Material: peripheral blood. Every receptor here comes from a woman of 80 years or more with acute or convalescent COVID-19. Each CDR3 is given with its conserved first and last residue. The D gene is left open where the match is weak. Not every row has a clone size; where given, it reads once, few, many or a size class.

DNA: TGTGCCAGCAGCTTAGATGGGCAGGGCCAGCAGTACTTC; CDR3: CASSLDGQGQQYF; size: .; J: TRBJ2-7; D: .; V: TRBV7-2
DNA: TGTGCCAGCAGTTCTCACAGCAGTGGGGCTGAAAAACTGTTTTTT; CDR3: CASSSHSSGAEKLFF; size: .; J: TRBJ1-4; D: .; V: TRBV27
DNA: TGTGCCAGCAGTTTATGGGGGGCCTCGAACACTGAAGCTTTCTTT; CDR3: CASSLWGASNTEAFF; size: .; J: TRBJ1-1; D: .; V: TRBV28
DNA: TGTGCCACCAGTGATTCCAGGTCTGGGGCCAACGTCCTGACTTTC; CDR3: CATSDSRSGANVLTF; size: few; J: TRBJ2-6; D: .; V: TRBV24-1
DNA: TGCGCCAGCAGCTTGGCCGGGACTAGCGTAGATACGCAGTATTTT; CDR3: CASSLAGTSVDTQYF; size: few; J: TRBJ2-3; D: TRBD2; V: TRBV5-1
DNA: TGTGCCAGCAGCGTGGGCGGGGGGGATACGCAGTATTTT; CDR3: CASSVGGGDTQYF; size: .; J: TRBJ2-3; D: TRBD2; V: TRBV7-2
DNA: TGTGCCAGCAGCCAAGACAGGGGCATTCAGCCCCAGCATTTT; CDR3: CASSQDRGIQPQHF; size: few; J: TRBJ1-5; D: TRBD1; V: TRBV7-8
DNA: TGTGCCAGCAGTGTGGAGCGGGGGGGCTTCGATGAGCAGTTCTTC; CDR3: CASSVERGGFDEQFF; size: few; J: TRBJ2-1; D: TRBD2; V: TRBV2
DNA: TGCGCCAGCAGCCAAGGGATTATAGGGGTTGAAGCTTTCTTT; CDR3: CASSQGIIGVEAFF; size: .; J: TRBJ1-1; D: .; V: TRBV4-3
DNA: TGTGCCAGCAGCTTCCTGGGAGCGGAAGCTTTCTTT; CDR3: CASSFLGAEAFF; size: .; J: TRBJ1-1; D: .; V: TRBV12-3/TRBV12-4